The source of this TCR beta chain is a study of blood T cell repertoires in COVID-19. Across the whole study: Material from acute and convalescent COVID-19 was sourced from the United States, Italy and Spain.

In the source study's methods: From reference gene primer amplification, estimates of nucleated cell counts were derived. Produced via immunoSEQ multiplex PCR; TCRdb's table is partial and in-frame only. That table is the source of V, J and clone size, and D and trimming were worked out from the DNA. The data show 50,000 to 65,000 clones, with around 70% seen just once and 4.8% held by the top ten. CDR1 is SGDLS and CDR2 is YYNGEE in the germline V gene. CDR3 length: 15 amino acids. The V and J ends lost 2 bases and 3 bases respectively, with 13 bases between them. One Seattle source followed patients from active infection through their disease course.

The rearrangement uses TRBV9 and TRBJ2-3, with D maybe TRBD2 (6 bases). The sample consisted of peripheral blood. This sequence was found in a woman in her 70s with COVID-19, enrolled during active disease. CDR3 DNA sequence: TGTGCCAGCAGCGTTATGCGGGGAATGACAGATACGCAGTATTTT. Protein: CASSVMRGMTDTQYF.